This T cell receptor (beta chain) was found in a study of blood T cell repertoires in COVID-19. Turning to the study itself: The United States, Italy and Spain were the sources of the acute and convalescent COVID-19 samples. Sample material is recorded as cDNA or gDNA derived from T cells, B-cell-depleted T cells, or PBMCs.

Study processing details: Amplified reference gene primers provided the basis for estimating nucleated cell counts. The assay was immunoSEQ multiplex PCR, and TCRdb's table has in-frame clones only and misses some. That table is the source of V, J and clone size, and D and trimming were worked out from the DNA. In the table there are around 80,000 clones, over 80% of which are singletons. The ends were cut back, 0 bases at V and 3 bases at J, with 13 bases in the middle. The CDR3 extends over 15 amino acids. Germline CDR1 reads SGHRS; CDR2 reads YFSETQ. The clonotype comes from a man between 45 and 60 years old with COVID-19, enrolled during active disease. The sequenced material came from peripheral blood. The chain links TRBV5-1 to TRBJ2-7; D possibly corresponds to TRBD1 (6 bases). DNA of the CDR3: TGCGCCAGCAGCTTGGTTGTTACAGGGAGCTACGAGCAGTACTTC. This codes for CASSLVVTGSYEQYF. Full variable domain (remainder filled in from reference TRBV5-1 and TRBJ2-7): KAGVTQTPRYLIKTRGQQVTLSCSPISGHRSVSWYQQTPGQGLQFLFEYFSETQRNKGNFPGRFSGRQFSNSRSEMNVSTLELGDSALYLCASSLVVTGSYEQYFGPGTRLTVT.